This T cell receptor beta chain was captured in a study of T cell changes during pregnancy in multiple sclerosis. The CDR3 is 15 amino acids. Trimming took 0 bases from V and 1 from J, leaving 7 bases between them. The V gene's germline CDR1 is MNHNY and CDR2 SVGAGI (reference sequence). Only in-frame clones appear in the TCRdb table, and some are missing; sequencing was by immunoSEQ multiplex PCR. The table has about 38,000 clones, 85% to 95% seen once. The gene calls are TRBV6-6 and TRBJ1-5, with D possibly TRBD1 on 5 matching bases. This TCR came from a female donor with multiple sclerosis, enrolled in a pregnancy study. This specimen was CD8+ T cells from peripheral blood mononuclear cells, taken in the third trimester of pregnancy. CDR3 amino acids: CASSYSGGSNQPQHF. Here the CDR3 DNA reads TGTGCCAGCAGTTACTCGGGGGGAAGCAATCAGCCCCAGCATTTT.